This TCR beta chain stems from a study of T cells after yellow fever vaccination. The overall study: With SMART-Seq v4 Ultra Low Input, the fractions containing low cell numbers were prepared. Study results and limitations: The CD4 compartment and the CD8 compartment contained a small share of clonotypes in common. Most clones from primary vaccination resurfaced after the booster (96% CD4, 88% CD8).

The sample holds a few counts of this clonotype. What it binds is not known. Template switching by 5'RACE produced TCR cDNA, adding a universal primer site and UMIs. TCRdb re-analysed the 5' RACE reads in MiXCR, keeping a single row per CDR3 protein. This sample carries 250,000 to 400,000 distinct CDR3 sequences, over 4% of them seen once, and the ten largest clones take about 22%. This TCR came from a man younger than 35 who received the YFV17D yellow fever vaccine. The specimen comprised PBMCs, sampled 5 days after the yellow fever booster vaccination.

CDR3 amino acids: CASSLWGPNQPQHF. DNA of the CDR3: TGTGCCAGCAGCTTATGGGGTCCCAATCAGCCCCAGCATTTT. V and J are TRBV7-6 and TRBJ1-5; D unresolved. This CDR3 spans 14 amino acids. V was trimmed by 2 bases and J by 3 bases, leaving 8 bases between them. Germline assignment: CDR1 SGHVS and CDR2 FNYEAQ.